These T cell receptor beta chains were read from a single sample in a study of blood T cell repertoires in COVID-19. TCRdb's copy holds only in-frame clones and misses some; the assay was immunoSEQ multiplex PCR. The data show around 270,000 clones, approximately 90% seen once. Material: peripheral blood. The receptors originated from a man aged 55 to 70 who had recovered from COVID-19. Each CDR3 is given with its conserved first and last residue. The D gene is left open where the match is weak. Where a row states a size, it is once, few, many or the class of an expanded clone; other rows omit it.

cdr3_length	j_call	clone_size	v_call	d_call	cdr3_nt	cdr3_aa
16	TRBJ2-3	-	TRBV4-1	TRBD1	TGCGCCAGCAGCCAAGCGGGACAGGGCTTCACAGATACGCAGTATTTT	CASSQAGQGFTDTQYF
16	TRBJ2-1	once	TRBV7-2	-	TGTGCCAGCAGCTTAGTATCGGGGGTAGGCTACAATGAGCAGTTCTTC	CASSLVSGVGYNEQFF
14	TRBJ1-5	-	TRBV6-6	TRBD1	TGTGCCAGCAGTTACCGGGACAGGGATCAGCCCCAGCATTTT	CASSYRDRDQPQHF
15	TRBJ2-7	-	TRBV7-2	TRBD1	TGTGCCAGCAGCCCCAAACGACAGGGGGCACAAGAGCAGTACTTC	CASSPKRQGAQEQYF
12	TRBJ1-5	-	TRBV27	-	TGTGCCAGCAGTTCTATCAATCAGCCCCAGCATTTT	CASSSINQPQHF
19	TRBJ1-2	-	TRBV6-1	TRBD1	TGTGCCAGCAGTGCGCTGCCCGGACAGGTATTAGACATGAACTATGGCTACACCTTC	CASSALPGQVLDMNYGYTF
13	TRBJ1-6	-	TRBV18	-	TGTGCCAGCTCACCGGAGAAGGCATCACCCCTCCACTTT	CASSPEKASPLHF
12	TRBJ2-7	-	TRBV2	-	TGTGCCAGCAGCCGGGTTCCGATGGAGCAGTACTTC	CASSRVPMEQYF
11	TRBJ2-5	-	TRBV20-1	-	TGCAGTCTAATAGAGAAAGAGACCCAGTACTTC	CSLIEKETQYF
13	TRBJ1-1	-	TRBV30	-	TGTGCCTGGAATCCGACAGTGAACACTGAAGCTTTCTTT	CAWNPTVNTEAFF
16	TRBJ2-1	once	TRBV7-2	TRBD2	TGTGCCAGCAGCTTAGAACTAGCGGGGGGGGTTAATGAGCAGTTCTTC	CASSLELAGGVNEQFF
14	TRBJ2-1	-	TRBV11-2	-	TGTGCCAGCAGCTCGAGGGTAGTTAGCAATGAGCAGTTCTTC	CASSSRVVSNEQFF
17	TRBJ1-1	-	TRBV21-1	-	TGTGCCAGCAGCAAAGTAAGGAACAGGTCCCCGATGGGTGAAGCTTTCTTT	CASSKVRNRSPMGEAFF
12	TRBJ1-1	-	TRBV15	-	TGTGCCACCAGCAGAGCATCGAGTGAAGCTTTCTTT	CATSRASSEAFF
13	TRBJ1-5	-	TRBV27	-	TGTGCCAGCAGTTTTGACAGACATCAGCCCCAGCATTTT	CASSFDRHQPQHF
15	TRBJ1-1	-	TRBV19	-	TGTGCCAGTAGTATTAACATTCTTACCCCCACTGAAGCTTTCTTT	CASSINILTPTEAFF
16	TRBJ1-2	-	TRBV4-1	-	TGCGCCAGCAGCCAAGATTTCAACAGGAGAATCTATGGCTACACCTTC	CASSQDFNRRIYGYTF
15	TRBJ1-2	-	TRBV2	TRBD1	TGTGCCAGCAGGGTAGGACAGGGACCTTTCTATGGCTACACCTTC	CASRVGQGPFYGYTF
14	TRBJ1-2	-	TRBV6-4	-	TGTGCCAGCAGGGACACAGGGATCAGGGGTGGCTACACCTTC	CASRDTGIRGGYTF
17	TRBJ2-5	-	TRBV29-1	-	TGCAGCGCCCTCGGGGGACGCCCACCCAAACACCAAGAGACCCAGTACTTC	CSALGGRPPKHQETQYF
12	TRBJ1-2	-	TRBV3-1/TRBV3-2	-	TGTGCCAGCAGCCCGACGGGCTATGGCTACACCTTC	CASSPTGYGYTF
14	TRBJ2-1	-	TRBV4-1	-	TGCGCCAGCAGCCAAGCAGGGTTTCGGAATGAGCAGTTCTTC	CASSQAGFRNEQFF
15	TRBJ2-7	-	TRBV9	TRBD2	TGTGCCAGCAGCGTTAACCCGAGCGGGGGGGCCGAGCAGTACTTC	CASSVNPSGGAEQYF
16	TRBJ2-3	-	TRBV19	TRBD1	TGTGCCAGTAGTGCGCTACAGGGGGCCTGGACAGATACGCAGTATTTT	CASSALQGAWTDTQYF
16	TRBJ2-3	-	TRBV2	TRBD2	TGTGCCAGCAGTGTGGCTAGCGGGGGGTCCACAGATACGCAGTATTTT	CASSVASGGSTDTQYF
18	TRBJ2-5	once	TRBV7-9	-	TGTGCCAGCAGCTCAAACCGCCAGAAGCAGCGGGCGCGGGAGACCCAGTACTTC	CASSSNRQKQRARETQYF
16	TRBJ2-7	-	TRBV11-1	-	TGTGCCAGCAGCCCCACCCCGGGGGGCCTCCCATACGAGCAGTACTTC	CASSPTPGGLPYEQYF
19	TRBJ1-3	-	TRBV7-4	TRBD1	TGTGCCAGCAGCTGCCCTACTCTAGGGACAGGGGTTCTCGGAAACACCATATATTTT	CASSCPTLGTGVLGNTIYF
15	TRBJ2-3	-	TRBV13	-	TGTGCCAGCAGCCTCCGGGACTCCATAAAGGATACGCAGTATTTT	CASSLRDSIKDTQYF
16	TRBJ2-2	few	TRBV7-9	TRBD1	TGTGCCAGCAGCTCCAAATCAGGGGGCCCAACCGGGGAGCTGTTTTTT	CASSSKSGGPTGELFF
17	TRBJ2-5	-	TRBV11-2	TRBD2	TGTGCCAGCAGCTCCCGTCTGGGAGGGATACTCCCAGAGACCCAGTACTTC	CASSSRLGGILPETQYF
14	TRBJ2-7	few	TRBV6-2/TRBV6-3	-	TGTGCCAGCAGTTACAAAGGAGGGTTCTACGAGCAGTACTTC	CASSYKGGFYEQYF
16	TRBJ2-5	-	TRBV15	-	TGTGCCACCAGCAGAGATCGGGCGATAGGGAGGGAGACCCAGTACTTC	CATSRDRAIGRETQYF
14	TRBJ1-5	-	TRBV7-9	TRBD1	TGTGCCAGCAGCTCGGACAGGAGCAATCAGCCCCAGCATTTT	CASSSDRSNQPQHF
17	TRBJ2-1	-	TRBV2	TRBD2	TGTGCCAGCAGTCACAGTAGCGGGGGGGCGTCCTACAATGAGCAGTTCTTC	CASSHSSGGASYNEQFF
18	TRBJ2-7	-	TRBV27	TRBD1	TGTGCCAGCAGTTTTACCCCTCCCACAGGGGACCCCAGCTACGAGCAGTACTTC	CASSFTPPTGDPSYEQYF
16	TRBJ2-7	-	TRBV5-1	-	TGCGCCAGCAGCTTACCTAGGGTTGGAGGAGCCTACGAGCAGTACTTC	CASSLPRVGGAYEQYF
15	TRBJ1-6	-	TRBV7-9	-	TGTGCCAGCAGCTTAGGTCGGGTCTCGAATTCACCCCTCCACTTT	CASSLGRVSNSPLHF
17	TRBJ1-1	few	TRBV6-1	-	TGTGCCAGCAGTGAAGATCCAGGTCGGTTCATGAACACTGAAGCTTTCTTT	CASSEDPGRFMNTEAFF
14	TRBJ1-2	-	TRBV5-1	TRBD1	TGCGCCAGCAGCTTTCCGGGACAGGGTTACGGCTACACCTTC	CASSFPGQGYGYTF
13	TRBJ1-6	-	TRBV30	TRBD1	TGTGCCTGGAGTGGTGCAGGGGGATCACCCCTCCACTTT	CAWSGAGGSPLHF
14	TRBJ2-2	once	TRBV11-1	-	TGTGCCAGCAGCTTAGTACAGGGTGCCGGGGAGCTGTTTTTT	CASSLVQGAGELFF
16	TRBJ2-7	-	TRBV6-5	TRBD1	TGTGCCAGCAGTTACTCGCAGGACAGGGCACCCTACGAGCAGTACTTC	CASSYSQDRAPYEQYF
15	TRBJ2-7	-	TRBV6-5	-	TGTGCCAGCAGGCCCAGGGAATCCAACCGGGACGAGCAGTACTTC	CASRPRESNRDEQYF
16	TRBJ2-1	-	TRBV6-6	-	TGTGCCAGCAGTCCTACCCAGGGGATGGGGTCCAATGAGCAGTTCTTC	CASSPTQGMGSNEQFF
14	TRBJ1-2	-	TRBV5-6	-	TGTGCCAGCAGCTTTCGGGACTCTAACTATGGCTACACCTTC	CASSFRDSNYGYTF